What follows is one TCR beta chain and its context. Its binding antigen is unknown. No base qualities exist here, and no much larger clone lies one base off it. Reading the germline V gene gives CDR1 SQVTM and CDR2 ANQGSEA. Measured from the cysteine to the phenylalanine, the CDR3 is 14 residues long. Just the 42-base CDR3 DNA is kept, in frame starting at base 1. From V the trimming removes 8 bases and from J it removes 2 bases, while the gene matches leave 10 bases of the junction unaccounted for. The collaborating institutions used their own protocols to collect whole blood in K2EDTA tubes. For TCRbeta analysis, collaborator samples were shipped as frozen whole blood, as isolated PBMCs, or as DNA extracted from either sample type. The data were taken from a study of blood T cell repertoires in COVID-19 (TCRdb year 2020). Broadly, across the study: Collaborator samples came from the United States, Italy and Spain and covered acute and convalescent phases of COVID-19. The prospective study material was composed of cDNA or gDNA derived from T cells, B-cell-depleted T cells, or PBMCs. The dataset comprised deeply sampled blood TCRbeta repertoires from subjects exposed to, actively infected with, or recovered from COVID-19. The repertoires were released in a freely available public database meant as a resource for research on the immune response to SARS-CoV-2. The samples were drawn from two sources: the first 160 participants of the ongoing ImmuneRACE study, and fewer than 1,500 subjects contributed by 6 global collaborators. The sample metadata nearly always contained a de-identified subject ID, COVID-19 status, age in years and sex. Where available, HLA class I and class II types were obtained from metadata supplied by the sample provider rather than from assay-based typing. Paper-wide results and their limitations: How much clinical and demographic metadata was included differed by source and by participant, and the metadata was provided uncurated.

TCRbeta CDR3 regions were amplified from genomic DNA by means of the immunoSEQ Assay, a bias-controlled multiplex PCR. The authors processed their data as follows. Nucleated cell counts per sample were estimated from amplification of reference gene primers within the assay. To quantify the absolute abundance of each unique TCRbeta CDR3 rearrangement, sequence reads were collapsed and filtered. For each sample, productive Simpson clonality was calculated by taking the square root of Simpson's diversity index across productive rearrangements. The immuneACCESS repertoire file appears here via TCRdb, limited to in-frame rearrangements. These files lack a portion of the clones; in checked studies, under half of the deficit traces to unresolved V genes, and the cause of the others is not known. That table gives V, J and clone size, and the DNA gave D and trimming. The sample yields 30,000 to 40,000 clones; around 84% were counted once. 13% to 15% of the sample rests with the top ten.

This TCR came from a human donor with acute or convalescent COVID-19. The donor label of this sample is uncertain. The receptor chain draws on TRBV29-1 and TRBJ2-5; 8 of the junction bases match TRBD2. Sequenced sample: peripheral blood. The CDR3 corresponds to CSSPGGVGQETQYF. In nucleotide form, the sequence is TGCAGCTCGCCCGGGGGGGTGGGGCAAGAGACCCAGTACTTC. The full variable domain, completed from the reference TRBV29-1 and TRBJ2-5 proteins outside the CDR3, reads SAVISQKPSRDICQRGTSLTIQCQVDSQVTMMFWYRQQPGQSLTLIATANQGSEATYESGFVIDKFPISRPNLTFSTLTVSNMSPEDSSIYLCSSPGGVGQETQYFGPGTRLLVL.